These T cell receptor beta chains were read from a single sample in a study of cytomegalovirus exposure and HLA in healthy donors. Sequenced by immunoSEQ multiplex PCR; TCRdb stores in-frame clones only, minus some. The sample holds over 200,000 clones, over 80% seen once. Sequenced sample: PBMCs. Source of these receptors: a woman younger than 30 in good health and CMV-seronegative. Both conserved end residues are part of each CDR3. The D gene is left open where the match is weak. Not every row has a clone size; where given, it reads once, few, many or a size class.

abundance | j_gene | d_gene | v_gene | CDR3aa | CDR3nt
- | TRBJ2-7 | TRBD2 | TRBV2 | CASSEPGGVPQNYEQYF | TGTGCCAGCAGTGAACCGGGAGGGGTTCCACAAAACTACGAGCAGTACTTC
- | TRBJ2-1 | TRBD1 | TRBV5-1 | CASSLVTTGGNEQFF | TGCGCCAGCAGCTTGGTTACGACAGGGGGCAATGAGCAGTTCTTC
- | TRBJ2-3 | TRBD1 | TRBV29-1 | CSVEDRTGGADTQYF | TGCAGCGTTGAAGACAGGACAGGGGGCGCAGATACGCAGTATTTT
- | TRBJ2-3 | TRBD2 | TRBV29-1 | CSVRAGEGDTQYF | TGCAGCGTTAGAGCGGGAGAGGGAGATACGCAGTATTTT
- | TRBJ2-7 | TRBD2 | TRBV28 | CASSLAGGRSYEQYF | TGTGCCAGCAGTCTCGCCGGCGGGAGGTCATACGAGCAGTACTTC
- | TRBJ1-1 | TRBD1 | TRBV6-5 | CASSPRTGEAFF | TGTGCCAGCAGTCCCCGGACAGGTGAAGCTTTCTTT
- | TRBJ2-3 | TRBD2 | TRBV7-9 | CASSFREGPTDTQYF | TGTGCCAGCAGCTTTAGGGAGGGTCCCACAGATACGCAGTATTTT
- | TRBJ1-2 | TRBD1 | TRBV6-1 | CASSEGQTYGYTF | TGTGCCAGCAGTGAGGGACAGACCTATGGCTACACCTTC
- | TRBJ2-2 | TRBD1 | TRBV11-2 | CASSVGTGGFGELFF | TGTGCCAGCAGCGTGGGGACAGGGGGCTTCGGGGAGCTGTTTTTT
- | TRBJ1-2 | - | TRBV27 | CASTPDVNYGYTF | TGTGCCAGCACTCCGGATGTTAACTATGGCTACACCTTC
- | TRBJ1-2 | - | TRBV4-1 | CASSRDRGYTF | TGCGCCAGCAGCCGAGACCGAGGCTACACCTTC
- | TRBJ1-1 | - | TRBV7-8 | CASSPLGLNTEAFF | TGTGCCAGCAGCCCCCTGGGCCTGAACACTGAAGCTTTCTTT
once | TRBJ1-4 | TRBD1 | TRBV5-4 | CASSSLGQQNEKLFF | TGTGCCAGCAGCTCACTGGGACAGCAGAATGAAAAACTGTTTTTT
once | TRBJ1-4 | - | TRBV28 | CASGGRAANEKLFF | TGTGCCAGCGGAGGCAGGGCGGCTAATGAAAAACTGTTTTTT
- | TRBJ2-2 | - | TRBV6-5 | CASSRNANTGELFF | TGTGCCAGCAGTAGAAATGCGAACACCGGGGAGCTGTTTTTT
few | TRBJ2-1 | TRBD1 | TRBV19 | CASSPRDRGSWEQFF | TGTGCCAGTAGTCCCCGGGACAGGGGTTCTTGGGAGCAGTTCTTC
- | TRBJ2-7 | - | TRBV2 | CASREGSYEQYF | TGTGCCAGCAGAGAGGGCTCCTACGAGCAGTACTTC
once | TRBJ1-4 | - | TRBV6-5 | CASSYSGGVEKLFF | TGTGCCAGCAGTTACTCAGGAGGGGTTGAAAAACTGTTTTTT
- | TRBJ1-2 | - | TRBV6-6 | CASSYIAGYGYTF | TGTGCCAGCAGTTACATTGCAGGGTATGGCTACACCTTC
few | TRBJ1-4 | TRBD1 | TRBV2 | CASSGLDRGEKLFF | TGTGCCAGCAGCGGGTTGGACAGGGGGGAAAAACTGTTTTTT
- | TRBJ2-7 | - | TRBV7-8 | CARPGHPSYEQYF | TGTGCCAGACCGGGACACCCCTCCTACGAGCAGTACTTC
- | TRBJ2-7 | TRBD1 | TRBV30 | CAWSVQGGGYEQYF | TGTGCCTGGAGTGTACAAGGGGGCGGATACGAGCAGTACTTC
- | TRBJ2-1 | TRBD2 | TRBV2 | CASSEFGLAAYNEQFF | TGTGCCAGCAGTGAATTTGGGCTAGCGGCCTACAATGAGCAGTTCTTC
- | TRBJ1-1 | - | TRBV29-1 | CSVGVRAGAFF | TGCAGCGTTGGGGTCAGGGCTGGAGCTTTCTTT
- | TRBJ1-5 | - | TRBV9 | CASSPGVGNQPQHF | TGTGCCAGCAGCCCAGGTGTGGGGAATCAGCCCCAGCATTTT
- | TRBJ2-1 | - | TRBV11-2 | CASSLQDPTLNEQFF | TGTGCCAGCAGCTTACAAGATCCGACGCTCAATGAGCAGTTCTTC
few | TRBJ1-6 | - | TRBV4-2 | CASSRTQLLEESPLHF | TGTGCCAGCAGCCGAACCCAACTGCTAGAGGAATCACCCCTCCACTTT
- | TRBJ2-5 | TRBD2 | TRBV5-1 | CASSPGLADQETQYF | TGCGCCAGCAGTCCGGGACTAGCGGACCAAGAGACCCAGTACTTC
- | TRBJ2-7 | - | TRBV11-2 | CASSLVGGYEQYF | TGTGCCAGCAGCTTAGTAGGGGGCTACGAGCAGTACTTC
- | TRBJ2-7 | - | TRBV2 | CASREGNGPYEQYF | TGTGCCAGCAGGGAGGGGAACGGACCCTACGAGCAGTACTTC
few | TRBJ1-4 | TRBD1 | TRBV4-1 | CASSQEDRGAEKLFF | TGCGCCAGCAGCCAAGAGGACAGGGGGGCTGAAAAACTGTTTTTT
- | TRBJ1-1 | TRBD1 | TRBV30 | CAWSPQQGLTNTEAFF | TGTGCCTGGAGCCCCCAACAGGGGCTAACGAACACTGAAGCTTTCTTT
- | TRBJ2-1 | - | TRBV5-6 | CASSPRPSDEQFF | TGTGCCAGCAGCCCAAGACCCAGCGATGAGCAGTTCTTC
- | TRBJ2-7 | TRBD1 | TRBV27 | CASSGQGAYEQYF | TGTGCCAGCAGTGGACAGGGGGCCTACGAGCAGTACTTC
many | TRBJ1-6 | - | TRBV15 | CATSTRTSNSPLHF | TGTGCCACCAGTACTAGGACATCTAATTCACCCCTCCACTTT
- | TRBJ2-5 | TRBD2 | TRBV2 | CASSASGGGYQETQYF | TGTGCCAGCAGTGCTAGCGGGGGGGGGTACCAAGAGACCCAGTACTTC
- | TRBJ2-1 | - | TRBV29-1 | CSVVGGSYNEQFF | TGCAGCGTTGTAGGGGGCTCCTACAATGAGCAGTTCTTC
few | TRBJ1-2 | - | TRBV28 | CASSFAIGYGYTF | TGTGCCAGCAGTTTCGCCATTGGCTATGGCTACACCTTC
- | TRBJ2-3 | - | TRBV27 | CASSLVAGTDTQYF | TGTGCCAGCAGTTTGGTTGCGGGCACAGATACGCAGTATTTT
- | TRBJ2-7 | - | TRBV28 | CASILGAGLSYEQYF | TGTGCCAGCATCCTGGGGGCAGGGCTCTCCTACGAGCAGTACTTC
- | TRBJ1-4 | - | TRBV5-1 | CASSPGSLDEKLFF | TGCGCCAGCAGCCCGGGCTCCTTGGATGAAAAACTGTTTTTT